One sample yielded the 3 T cell receptor beta chains listed below, sequenced in a study of T-cell memory formation after mild COVID-19. TCRdb itself ran the 5' RACE reads through MiXCR, one entry per CDR3 protein. Of around 390,000 distinct CDR3 sequences in the sample, approximately 15% were seen once. Material: PBMCs or a T cell subset sorted from them (not recorded which). The source is a man younger than 30 who had mild COVID-19 (a few samples of this study predate the infection). Cell type and time point are not known.

This clonotype was seen a handful of times. The chain joins TRBV7-2 to TRBJ2-5; 7 bases are shared with TRBD2. Germline lookup yields CDR1 SGHTA and CDR2 FQGNSA. The trim removed 3 bases at V and 5 bases at J, leaving 6 bases unmatched. The length of the CDR3 is 14 residues. The CDR3 here is CASSFATGGETQYF. The CDR3 DNA follows: TGTGCCAGCAGCTTCGCGACGGGGGGTGAGACCCAGTACTTC. The full variable domain, completed using reference TRBV7-2 and TRBJ2-5, is GAGVSQSPSNKVTEKGKDVELRCDPISGHTALYWYRQSLGQGLEFLIYFQGNSAPDKSGLPSDRFSAERTGGSVSTLTIQRTQQEDSAVYLCASSFATGGETQYFGPGTRLLVL.

The chain is built from TRBV5-1 and TRBJ2-7; TRBD1 agrees at 9 bases. The CDR3 is 13 residues long. Germline values: CDR1 SGHRS, CDR2 YFSETQ. The DNA for the CDR3 is TGCGCCAGCAGCTCTTGCTCACCGGGACAGGGTGTCGTC. Translation gives CASSSCSPGQGVV.

This chain uses TRBV4-1 with TRBJ2-1; 7 positions agree with TRBD2. Germline-derived CDR1 and CDR2 are MGHRA and YSYEKL. V shed 3 bases and J 6 bases; nucleotides not matched to a gene: 11. The CDR3 covers 16 residues. The CDR3 sequence: CASSHIGLDWPNEQFF. In nucleotides, the CDR3 is TGCGCCAGCAGCCACATAGGACTAGACTGGCCCAATGAGCAGTTCTTC.